In its sample, the clone carrying this T cell receptor (beta chain) was seen once. The CDR3 runs 15 residues. V was trimmed by 4 bases and J by 1 base, leaving 12 bases between them. Germline loops: CDR1 MNHEY, CDR2 SMNVEV (reference sequence). This sample is part of a study of blood T cell repertoires in COVID-19. The wider study: In each case, the material was cDNA or gDNA derived from T cells, B-cell-depleted T cells, or PBMCs.

Those enrolled, adults aged roughly 18 to 95 years, came from roughly 23 US areas. Within the 2 weeks before study entry, each person in the exposed group met a COVID-19 case. Original processing notes: Amplification of reference gene primers was used by the study to estimate nucleated cell counts. TCRdb's copy holds only in-frame clones and misses some; the assay was immunoSEQ multiplex PCR. That table gives V, J and clone size, and the DNA gave D and trimming. The sample carries 350,000 or so clones, 85% to 90% recorded once. This TCR came from a woman in her twenties or thirties who had been exposed to COVID-19. V gene TRBV27 combines with J gene TRBJ2-3; possible D gene TRBD1, 6 bases. The sequenced sample was PBMCs or T cells enriched from blood (not recorded which). The CDR3, as DNA: TGTGCCAGCAGTTATACAGGGCAGCGCACAGATACGCAGTATTTT. Amino acids: CASSYTGQRTDTQYF.